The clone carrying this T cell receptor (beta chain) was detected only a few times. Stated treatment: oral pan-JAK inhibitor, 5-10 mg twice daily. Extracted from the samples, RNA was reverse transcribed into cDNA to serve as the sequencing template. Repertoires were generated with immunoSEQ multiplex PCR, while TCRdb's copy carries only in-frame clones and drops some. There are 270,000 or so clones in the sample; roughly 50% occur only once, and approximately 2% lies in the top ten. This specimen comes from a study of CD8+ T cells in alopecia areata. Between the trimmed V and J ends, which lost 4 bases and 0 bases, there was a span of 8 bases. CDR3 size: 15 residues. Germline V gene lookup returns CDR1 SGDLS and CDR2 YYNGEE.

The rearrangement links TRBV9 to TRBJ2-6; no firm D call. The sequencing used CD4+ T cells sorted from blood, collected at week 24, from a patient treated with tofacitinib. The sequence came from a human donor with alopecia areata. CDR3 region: CASSPTPSGANVLTF. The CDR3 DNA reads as TGTGCCAGCAGCCCCACGCCCTCTGGGGCCAACGTCCTGACTTTC.